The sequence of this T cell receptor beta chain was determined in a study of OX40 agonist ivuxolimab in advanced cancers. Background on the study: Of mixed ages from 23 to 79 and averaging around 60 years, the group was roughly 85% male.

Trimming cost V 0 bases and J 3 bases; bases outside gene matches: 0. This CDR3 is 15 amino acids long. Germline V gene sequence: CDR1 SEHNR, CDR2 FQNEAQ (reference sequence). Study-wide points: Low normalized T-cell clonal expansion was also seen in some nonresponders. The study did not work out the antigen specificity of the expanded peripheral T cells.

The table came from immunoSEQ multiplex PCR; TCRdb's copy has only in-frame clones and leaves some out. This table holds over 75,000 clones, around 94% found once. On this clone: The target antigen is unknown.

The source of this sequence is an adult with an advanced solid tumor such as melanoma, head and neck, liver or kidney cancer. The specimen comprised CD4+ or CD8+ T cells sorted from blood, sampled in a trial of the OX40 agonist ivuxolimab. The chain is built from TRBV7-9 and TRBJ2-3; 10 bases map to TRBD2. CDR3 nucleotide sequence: TGTGCCAGCAGCTTAGCAGCGGGAGGGACAGATACGCAGTATTTT. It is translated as CASSLAAGGTDTQYF.